These 21 T cell receptor beta chains originate from one sample sequenced in a study of cytotoxic CD8 clonotypes in ibrutinib-treated CLL (dated by TCRdb to about 2021). Libraries were made using the immunoSEQ multiplex PCR assay. Imported from immuneACCESS, the table was reduced by TCRdb to in-frame sequences with V and J called. These copies leave out some clones; in studies compared against another copy, an unresolved V gene accounts for under half, and the cause of the remainder is not known. For this sample the table gives approximately 92,000 clones, of which around 77% were detected only once. The ten most abundant clones make up roughly 24% of the sample. The time point label of this sample denotes: approximately 25 months on ibrutinib. Sequencing used PBMCs, obtained after 24 months of ibrutinib treatment. These receptors were collected from a human donor with chronic lymphocytic leukemia.

This clone was recorded a few times. The gene calls are TRBV5-1 and TRBJ1-6; D is perhaps TRBD1 (5 bases). V was clipped by 5 bases and J by 6 bases, with 12 bases between them. CDR3 length equals 14 residues. Germline lookup yields CDR1 SGHRS and CDR2 YFSETQ. CDR3 nucleotide sequence: TGCGCCAGCAGAAGGGACGCGCCTAATTCACCCCTCCACTTT. Encoded protein: CASRRDAPNSPLHF.

The chain employs TRBV18 and TRBJ1-1, with TRBD1 matching over 9 bases. V gave up 3 bases and J gave up 3 bases; unmatched junction bases: 8. CDR1 and CDR2 (germline): KGHSH, LQKENI. The CDR3 consists of 16 residues. DNA of the CDR3: TGTGCCAGCTCACCCCCCCACAGGGGGCTGGACACTGAAGCTTTCTTT. Protein sequence: CASSPPHRGLDTEAFF. The full variable domain, its missing parts supplied by reference TRBV18 and TRBJ1-1, is NAGVMQNPRHLVRRRGQEARLRCSPMKGHSHVYWYRQLPEEGLKFMVYLQKENIIDESGMPKERFSAEFPKEGPSILRIQQVVRGDSAAYFCASSPPHRGLDTEAFFGQGTRLTVV.

In this sample, this clone turned up many times. The chain has TRBV10-1 and TRBJ2-1, with 7 nucleotides matching TRBD2. The CDR3 spans 12 residues. Germline CDR1 and CDR2: WNHNN and SYGVQD (reference sequence). Losses at the gene ends were 4 bases for V and 10 bases for J; bases not matched to a gene: 4. The CDR3 nucleotides are TGCGCCAGCAGTGCCGCGGGAGCCGAGCAGTTCTTC. Residues: CASSAAGAEQFF.

This clone was seen a single time. The V gene is TRBV7-6, the J gene TRBJ2-7, with no clear D. This CDR3 is 15 amino acids long. Germline V gene sequence: CDR1 SGHVS, CDR2 FNYEAQ. Trimming removed 0 bases at V and 0 bases at J, with 9 bases between. The CDR3 DNA follows: TGTGCCAGCAGCTTAGCCCTCGATTCCTCCTACGAGCAGTACTTC. Its protein is CASSLALDSSYEQYF.

This rearrangement joins TRBV14 to TRBJ1-2; D may be TRBD1 (5 bases). V lost 4 bases and J lost 7, with 13 bases in between. This CDR3 is built from 13 residues. Germline-derived CDR1 and CDR2 are SGHDN and FVKESK. The CDR3 DNA reads TGTGCCAGCAGCCGCCAGGGTTCCGGTGGCTACACCTTC. Translated: CASSRQGSGGYTF.

V is TRBV6-4 and J is TRBJ1-2, with D perhaps TRBD1 (6 bases). Germline CDR1 is MRHNA and CDR2 is SNTAGT. The CDR3 consists of 11 residues. V dropped 7 bases and J dropped 7 bases, with 10 bases sitting between them. The DNA of the CDR3 is TGTGCCAGCAACGGGGGCTTTGGCTACACCTTC. Translation: CASNGGFGYTF.

The V and J genes are TRBV7-3 and TRBJ2-3; 10 bases agree with TRBD1. Germline CDR1 and CDR2: SGHTA and FQGTGA. The CDR3 is 15 amino acids. V was pared by 3 bases and J by 4 bases, with 4 bases of the junction left unmatched. The CDR3 bases are TGTGCCAGCAGCTTTAGGACAGGGGGACCAGATACGCAGTATTTT. The encoded protein is CASSFRTGGPDTQYF.

The chain has TRBV29-1 and TRBJ2-7; 9 nucleotides align to TRBD1. The CDR3 spans 12 residues. V shed 6 bases, J shed 3 bases, and the junction held 3 bases outside the gene matches. Germline V gene data show CDR1 as SQVTM and CDR2 as ANQGSEA. The CDR3 is CSVRDRDYEQYF. The CDR3, as DNA: TGCAGCGTCCGGGACAGGGACTACGAGCAGTACTTC.

This rearrangement joins TRBV28 to TRBJ2-7; possible D gene TRBD2, 6 bases. This CDR3 region has 16 residues. The V gene lost 2 bases and the J gene lost 0 bases, with 14 bases spanning the gap. Germline V gene sequence: CDR1 MDHEN, CDR2 SYDVKM. The CDR3 DNA follows: TGTGCCAGCAGTTTAGGAAGTAGCGGAAGCTCCTACGAGCAGTACTTC. This sequence encodes CASSLGSSGSSYEQYF.

This rearrangement joins TRBV28 to TRBJ1-1; D is ambiguous. The V end lost 6 bases, the J end lost 5 bases, and 13 bases lay between the germline ends. CDR1 and CDR2 from the germline V gene are MDHEN and SYDVKM. The CDR3 length is 13 residues. For the CDR3, the DNA is TGTGCCAGCAGCTCGACGGTGATAACTGAAGCTTTCTTT. Translated, it gives CASSSTVITEAFF. Full variable domain (remainder filled in from reference TRBV28 and TRBJ1-1): DVKVTQSSRYLVKRTGEKVFLECVQDMDHENMFWYRQDPGLGLRLIYFSYDVKMKEKGDIPEGYSVSREKKERFSLILESASTNQTSMYLCASSSTVITEAFFGQGTRLTVV.

V usage is TRBV13 and J usage is TRBJ1-1, with 7 bases lining up with TRBD1. Germline-derived CDR1 and CDR2 are PRHDT and FYEKMQ (reference sequence). This CDR3 spans 12 amino acids. Trimming at V came to 6 bases and at J to 7 bases, leaving 5 bases not matched to a gene. The CDR3 loop is CASRSGQDEAFF. For the CDR3, the DNA is TGTGCCAGCAGGTCTGGACAGGATGAAGCTTTCTTT. Complete variable domain (other parts from reference TRBV13 and TRBJ1-1): AAGVIQSPRHLIKEKRETATLKCYPIPRHDTVYWYQQGPGQDPQFLISFYEKMQSDKGSIPDRFSAQQFSDYHSELNMSSLELGDSALYFCASRSGQDEAFFGQGTRLTVV.

V is TRBV7-3 and J is TRBJ2-1; 8 bases map to TRBD2. The CDR3 loop spans 18 amino acids. Germline V gives CDR1 SGHTA, CDR2 FQGTGA. J lost 4 bases, V lost 1 base, and 12 bases had no gene match. The CDR3 DNA reads TGTGCCAGCAGCTTAAGTTCCCAGCGGGGGCACAGATACAATGAGCAGTTCTTC. Translating gives CASSLSSQRGHRYNEQFF.

The chain employs TRBV25-1 and TRBJ2-1, with D tentatively TRBD2 (5 bases). V was clipped by 2 bases and J by 1 base, with 12 bases between them. From germline, CDR1 is MGHDK and CDR2 SYGVNS. The CDR3 is 16 residues long. For the CDR3, the DNA is TGTGCCAGCAGTGAAATTTCGGGAACATCCTACAATGAGCAGTTCTTC. This sequence encodes CASSEISGTSYNEQFF.

The rearrangement links TRBV28 to TRBJ1-2, with D unresolved. The CDR3 is 13 amino acids. CDR1 is MDHEN, CDR2 SYDVKM, per germline. Trimming removed 4 bases at V and 8 bases at J, with 14 bases between. The CDR3 DNA sequence: TGTGCCAGCAGTTCGACACCTCTGATCGGCTACACCTTC. Encoded protein: CASSSTPLIGYTF.

The chain employs TRBV7-9 and TRBJ2-5, with a tentative D call TRBD1 (7 bases). The germline V and J ends were trimmed by 5 bases and 2 bases, with 18 bases remaining between them. CDR3 length equals 16 residues. Germline CDR1 is SEHNR and CDR2 is FQNEAQ (reference sequence). CDR3 nucleotides: TGTGCCAGCAGCACCGGGGACAGCGGGTTGCAAGAGACCCAGTACTTC. Its protein is CASSTGDSGLQETQYF.

The chain is built from TRBV28 and TRBJ1-5; 11 positions agree with TRBD1. The CDR3 spans 16 residues. V was clipped by 5 bases and J by 2 bases; unmatched bases: 5. Germline assignment: CDR1 MDHEN and CDR2 SYDVKM. The CDR3 protein is CASSAGQGGGNQPQHF. DNA of the CDR3: TGTGCCAGCAGTGCGGGACAGGGGGGGGGCAATCAGCCCCAGCATTTT.

The rearrangement uses TRBV7-8 and TRBJ2-7; 11 nucleotides match TRBD2. V shed 3 bases, J shed 0 bases, and the junction held 4 bases outside the gene matches. The CDR3 is 16 amino acids. Germline CDR1 SGHVS, CDR2 FQNEAQ. The CDR3 sequence is CASSLDGLAGSYEQYF. CDR3 bases: TGTGCCAGCAGCTTGGACGGACTAGCGGGCTCCTACGAGCAGTACTTC. Drawing the rest from reference TRBV7-8 and TRBJ2-7, the complete variable domain is GAGVSQSPRYKVAKRGQDVALRCDPISGHVSLFWYQQALGQGPEFLTYFQNEAQLDKSGLPSDRFFAERPEGSVSTLKIQRTQQEDSAVYLCASSLDGLAGSYEQYFGPGTRLTVT.

This clone was picked up one time. This rearrangement joins TRBV6-5 to TRBJ2-3; 9 positions agree with TRBD1. The CDR3 extends over 15 amino acids. The V gene end was trimmed by 7 bases and the J gene end by 3 bases; junction bases not matched to a gene: 8. The germline gives CDR1 MNHEY, CDR2 SVGAGI. In DNA form, the CDR3 reads TGTGCCAGCACCGAACAGGGGGCAGGTACAGATACGCAGTATTTT. This translates into CASTEQGAGTDTQYF.

The chain has TRBV30 and TRBJ1-6; D remains ambiguous. This CDR3 comprises 13 residues. Germline V gene sequence: CDR1 GTSNPN, CDR2 SVGIG (reference sequence). V lost 0 bases, J lost 11 bases, and 11 bases lay in between. CDR3 loop: CAWSVFKVTPLHF. CDR3 DNA sequence: TGTGCCTGGAGTGTATTTAAGGTTACACCCCTCCACTTT.

Here the CDR3 reads CASSAWDRDNEQYF. The CDR3 DNA reads as TGTGCCAGCAGCGCGTGGGACAGGGACAACGAGCAGTACTTC. V gene TRBV5-4 combines with J gene TRBJ2-7; 9 bases fit TRBD1. Germline CDR1 SGHNT, CDR2 YYREEE (reference sequence). The CDR3 totals 14 residues. V lost 4 bases and J lost 5; bases outside the gene matches: 7.

The chain is built from TRBV5-1 and TRBJ1-1, with D perhaps matching TRBD1 (5 bases). The CDR3 runs to 11 residues. Germline assignment: CDR1 SGHRS and CDR2 YFSETQ. Trimming shortened V by 2 bases and J by 8 bases, and 7 bases separated the two germline ends. CDR3: CASSFGQEAFF. The DNA of the CDR3 is TGCGCCAGCAGCTTCGGACAAGAAGCTTTCTTT.